The subject of this entry is one T cell receptor beta chain. Its antigen is not yet known. Base qualities are not at hand, and no much larger clone is one base apart. Libraries were prepared through the immunoSEQ multiplex PCR assay. For the multiplex PCR, a mixture combining 60 forward primers for TCR Vbeta segments and 13 reverse primers for TCR Jbeta segments was used. A multiplex PCR assay on genomic DNA amplified the CDR3 region of rearranged TCR beta genes. On the Illumina HiSeq System, the amplified TCR beta libraries were sequenced as 87-base-pair reads. Turning to the authors' computational methods: Across the roughly 600 repertoires, a later analysis counted tens of millions of unique TCR beta chains, 9 million to 14 million of which were shared by at least two donors. A nearest-neighbor algorithm error-corrected the raw reads and collapsed the reads into unique sequences, merging closely related sequences to remove PCR and sequencing errors. V, D and J gene segments were assigned by aligning CDR3 sequences to IMGT reference sequences. For a sequence to be retained, at least a six-nucleotide match to both a V gene segment and a J gene segment was required. Rearrangements were classified as productive when the CDR3 lacked stop codons and remained in frame with V and J, and all other rearrangements were classified as non-productive. CDR3 was defined according to IMGT convention as the region running from the second conserved V-encoded cysteine to the conserved J-encoded phenylalanine. Sequences without an unambiguous match to a single V gene segment were excluded from the earlier analysis of about 600 of the donors. An earlier analysis of fewer than 750 of the donors called V segments functional above 56.7% productive rearrangements and segregating when the between-donor standard deviation exceeded 5%. A statistical classification framework was built for diagnosing cytomegalovirus status from the catalog of TCR beta chain sequences. A later analysis assigned V and J genes by comparing TCR nucleotide sequences with IMGT/GENE-DB human TR gene sequences. The TCRdist pipeline was used in a later analysis to assign CDR3 sequences and most-parsimonious VDJ recombination scenarios. In a later analysis, each TCR beta chain was defined by its CDR3 amino acid sequence together with its V-gene family, and reads lacking a unique V-gene family were excluded. A later analysis removed 592 highly shared, low-generation-probability nucleotide sequences to deal with suspected cross-contamination and a sequencing artifact. A later analysis calculated a clonal expansion index for each public chain from normalized within-repertoire ranks of inferred template counts. In a later analysis, generation probabilities were computed using a VDJ recombination model fitted to out-of-frame rearrangements, and the results were checked against IGoR. Hypergeometric tests were used in a later analysis to score TCR-TCR, TCR-HLA and TCR-CMV co-occurrence, with a repertoire-size bias correction applied to the TCR pairs. A later analysis estimated false discovery rates by permuting HLA or CMV assignments 20 times. In a later analysis, co-occurring TCRs were grouped using DBSCAN, with TCRdist sequence similarity added in when clustering inside HLA-allele-positive subsets. Co-occurrence clustering excluded repertoires with fewer than 30,000 or more than 120,000 public chains, plus five with anomalous nucleotide sharing. TCRdb carries this immuneACCESS record with in-frame sequences only. Its versions omit some clonotypes, under half of them owing to an unresolved V gene in the studies checked, with the rest unexplained. That table is the source of V, J and clone size, and D and trimming were worked out from the DNA. The sample table shows around 110,000 clones, and approximately 70% are seen once. The ten largest clones add up to 7.5% to 9.5% of the sample.

In total, roughly 670 healthy bone marrow donors made up the cohort. Cohort members were all nominally healthy when sampled, although unrecorded immune exposures were likely present. The donor tested CMV seropositive and was one of the 289 seropositive cohort members. A peripheral blood sample was collected from each donor, and TCR beta sequencing was performed on peripheral blood mononuclear cells. Genomic DNA was extracted from the blood cell samples with the Qiagen DNeasy Blood Extraction Kit. These data belong to a study of cytomegalovirus exposure and HLA in healthy donors (TCRdb year 2017). In the study overall: An earlier analysis of roughly 570 of the donors reported approximately 280 Gb of sequence data and about 120 million unique TCR beta sequences obtained from roughly 170 million T cells. An early release that covered some 630 HLA-typed donors contained about 300 gigabases of sequencing data and tens of millions of unique TCR sequences. Among the roughly 400 genotyped donors, around 81% belonged to the genetic ancestry cluster associated with self-reported Caucasian donors. The study was designed to test whether signatures of past pathogen exposure could be identified by cataloging public T cell receptors. The T cell repertoires of 550 to 850 subjects were profiled by immunosequencing and related to cytomegalovirus serostatus. Besides the first cohort of under 700 subjects, a separate validation cohort made up of 120 different subjects was used. To predict cytomegalovirus infection status, the study brought together high-throughput TCR immunosequencing, statistical association of individual TCRs with disease status, and machine learning. To study patterns of TCR occurrence, a later analysis re-analyzed previously published TCR beta repertoires from hundreds of donors and added high-resolution HLA genotyping. Rather than using new phenotypic data, the later analysis identified candidate immune exposures from TCR beta sequences and from how often those sequences occurred across donors. To decide whether each TCR beta V gene segment behaved as functional or pseudogenic, an earlier analysis of some 570 of the donors relied on high-throughput TCR beta sequencing. Donor age, sex, ethnicity and CMV serostatus were compiled together with the repertoire data. Genome-wide SNP genotypes for about 60% of the 666 donors were used in a later genetic analysis, which treated that subset as a discovery cohort. Every discovery cohort repertoire had been produced on one sequencing platform. Both class I and class II loci were covered by HLA typing, at four-digit resolution. Typing coverage differed by locus: A, B, C, DRB1 and DQB1 were typed in roughly 620-630 donors, DQA1 in 500 to 550, DPA1 in some 610, and DPB1 in around 490. About five DR-DQ haplotypes were handled as single units for association and clustering, since linkage in the cohort was strong. Among 300 to 500 genotyped donors of the cohort, an average of approximately 240,000 unique TCR beta nucleotide sequences was sequenced per donor, of which roughly 18% were non-productive. The investigation overall reported the following: Strong co-occurrence of HLA alleles, especially DR and DQ, made assigning TCR associations to individual alleles difficult. A later analysis associated roughly 17,000 TCR beta sequences with specific HLA alleles at a false discovery rate of 0.05. According to a later analysis, most CMV-associated TCR beta chains appeared to be HLA-restricted, and the HLA associations seemed to be driven largely by CMV exposure. In a later analysis, HLA-associated TCR beta chains showed more clonal expansion and lower generation probabilities than non-associated chains that were equally common. Because HLA typing was missing for some donors at each locus, association tests included only the typed subset. Cytomegalovirus status was reported to be diagnosed by the classifier with high specificity and sensitivity in both the original and validation cohorts. Because counts were too low, seventeen rarely observed V segments, including chromosome 9 orphons, were excluded from the earlier analysis of several hundred of the donors. Correlated functional status among segregating V segments might be attributable to linkage disequilibrium, but an unknown experimental factor could not be ruled out. According to a later analysis, TCR association rates differed among HLA loci, with DRB1 alleles showing the most associated TCRs and HLA-C alleles showing the fewest. This cohort had only TCR beta chains sequenced, and the lack of alpha or paired-chain data limited which features could be detected. In an earlier analysis of some 640 of the donors, most TCR beta V segments were observed in productive rearrangements about 87% or about 30% of the time, broadly matching IMGT annotations. A few of the identified cytomegalovirus-associated TCR beta chains were confirmed in vitro to be specific for cytomegalovirus antigens. In a later genetic analysis, fewer N-insertions in productive TCRs were reported among donors in an Asian-associated ancestry cluster than the roughly 700-donor mean. The study listed approximately 150 TCR beta chains as associated with cytomegalovirus. Roughly uniform sequencing depth across donors was assumed in presence/absence analyses, although this assumption may not hold. CMV serostatus was the only immune exposure information available for the cohort. V-gene and J-gene trimming of TCR beta chains was associated with a missense DCLRE1C variant in a later genetic analysis, and the association was replicated in an independent cohort. A further reported finding was that TCR beta sequences accurately predicted the HLA-A and HLA-B alleles for most subjects in the first cohort. While some public TCRs were present in many individuals, most TCR sequences turned up only very rarely across donors. A cluster of highly shared sequence variants was judged likely to represent a technical artifact of the sequencing pipeline. It was suggested by the authors that the approach could potentially be generalized to other disease states and immunological phenotypes. A later analysis reported that several top co-occurrence clusters appeared linked to parvovirus B19, influenza, CMV and Epstein-Barr virus.

The source of this sequence is a middle-aged woman in good health and CMV-seropositive. Sequencing input: PBMCs.

In nucleotide form, the sequence is TGTGCCAGCAGCTTAGGTTTCCCCGACACCTACTACTTC. This sequence encodes CASSLGFPDTYYF. This chain joins TRBV7-2 to TRBJ2-7, with the D gene uncertain. CDR1 and CDR2 were assigned from the germline V gene as SGHTA and FQGNSA. V is clipped by 1 base and J by 13 bases, and the sequence between their germline boundaries is 17 bases long. From the cysteine up to the phenylalanine, the CDR3 has a length of 13 residues. CDR3 DNA only is kept here, 39 bases in frame from base 1.